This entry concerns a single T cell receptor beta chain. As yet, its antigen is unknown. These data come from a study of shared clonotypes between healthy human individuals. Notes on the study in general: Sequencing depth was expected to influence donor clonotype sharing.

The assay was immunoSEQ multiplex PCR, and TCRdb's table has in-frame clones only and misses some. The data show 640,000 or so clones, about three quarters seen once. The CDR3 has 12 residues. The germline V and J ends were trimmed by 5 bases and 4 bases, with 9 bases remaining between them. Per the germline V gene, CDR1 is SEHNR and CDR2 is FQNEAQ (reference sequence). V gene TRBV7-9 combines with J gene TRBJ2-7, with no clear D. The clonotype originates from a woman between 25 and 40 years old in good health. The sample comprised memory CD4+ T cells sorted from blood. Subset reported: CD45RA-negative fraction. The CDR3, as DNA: TGTGCCAGCAGCCAGGACGGTTACGAGCAGTACTTC. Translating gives CASSQDGYEQYF.